Each of the 5 T cell receptor beta chains below was sequenced from the same sample in a study of T cells in Graves' hyperthyroidism and ophthalmopathy. The source material, RNA transcripts, was used to amplify TCR beta CDR3 regions. First-round RT-PCR targeting the TCR CDR3 was performed with the HTBI primer set. TCRdb recomputed calls from the multiplex PCR reads with MiXCR, one row per CDR3 protein. Of some 440,000 distinct CDR3 sequences detected, 15% to 19% appear once; the ten largest clones hold approximately 8%. Sequenced input: blood. Every receptor here comes from a woman aged 18 to 35 with Graves' hyperthyroidism.

This clonotype was found many times. In DNA form, the CDR3 reads TGTGCCAGCAGCCGAGACGGTTCCTACAATGAGCAGTTCTTC. Its translation is CASSRDGSYNEQFF. The rearrangement links TRBV9 to TRBJ2-1; D gene uncertain. From germline, CDR1 is SGDLS and CDR2 YYNGEE. V dropped 4 bases and J dropped 1 base, with 9 bases sitting between them. The CDR3 consists of 14 residues.

This clonotype was observed a handful of times. The CDR3 region has the DNA TGTGCCAGCAGTTACCGGGCAGCAACTAATGAAAAACTGTTTTTT. It specifies CASSYRAATNEKLFF. The chain employs TRBV6-2 or TRBV6-3 and TRBJ1-4; no clear D gene. The CDR3 sequence is 15 residues long. Between the trimmed V and J ends, which lost 2 bases and 0 bases, there was a span of 7 bases. Germline CDR1 and CDR2: MNHEY and SVGEGT.

To note about this clonotype: This may be a read error: a much more frequent sequence differs by one nucleotide. CDR3 bases: TGTGCCAGCTCAGGGACCTACCAAGAGACCCAGTACTTC. Its translation: CASSGTYQETQYF. The J gene is TRBJ2-5, the V gene TRBV18, with D perhaps given as TRBD1 or TRBD2 (5 bases each). In germline, CDR1 is KGHSH, CDR2 LQKENI. V was shortened by 5 bases and J by 0 bases, with 7 bases between the two germline ends. This CDR3 spans 13 amino acids. The variable domain in full, with the rest retrieved from reference TRBV18 and TRBJ2-5, is NAGVMQNPRHLVRRRGQEARLRCSPMKGHSHVYWYRQLPEEGLKFMVYLQKENIIDESGMPKERFSAEFPKEGPSILRIQQVVRGDSAAYFCASSGTYQETQYFGPGTRLLVL.

At least ten counts were recorded for this clonotype. The V and J genes are TRBV19 and TRBJ1-4; the D gene is possibly TRBD1 (6 bases). Trimming pared 5 bases from V and 7 bases from J, leaving 11 bases between. The germline V gene has CDR1 LNHDA and CDR2 SQIVND (reference sequence). This CDR3 comprises 13 residues. CDR3 coding DNA: TGTGCCAGTAGTCGGGGGCTAGGTGAAAAACTGTTTTTT. Translated, it gives CASSRGLGEKLFF.

This clonotype was recorded many times. The rearrangement links TRBV11-2 to TRBJ2-2, with a tentative D call TRBD1 (6 bases). V lost 4 bases, J lost 5 bases, and 11 bases lay in between. This CDR3 contains 14 residues. Germline CDR1 and CDR2: SGHAT and FQNNGV. CDR3 amino acids: CASSSGHRTGELFF. In DNA form, the CDR3 reads TGTGCCAGCAGCTCGGGACACCGGACCGGGGAGCTGTTTTTT.